A selection of T cell receptor beta chains follows, all from one sample in a study of OX40 agonist ivuxolimab in advanced cancers. The table came from immunoSEQ multiplex PCR; TCRdb's copy has only in-frame clones and leaves some out. The sample consists of about 76,000 clones, almost 85% of them appearing once. The input for sequencing was CD4+ or CD8+ T cells sorted from blood, taken in a trial of the OX40 agonist ivuxolimab. The receptors shown here come from an adult with an advanced solid tumor such as melanoma, head and neck, liver or kidney cancer. Each CDR3 is given with its conserved first and last residue. The order of the fields is V gene, J gene, clone size, D gene, CDR3 protein, CDR3 DNA. The D gene is left open where the match is weak. The size entry is marked missing in some rows and otherwise reads once, few, many or a size class.

v_gene: TRBV5-4
j_gene: TRBJ2-3
abundance: once
d_gene: TRBD2
CDR3aa: CASSRGGASSDTRYF
CDR3nt: TGTGCCAGCAGTCGCGGGGGGGCCTCCTCCGATACGCGGTATTTT

v_gene: TRBV11-1
j_gene: TRBJ2-1
abundance: NA
d_gene: NA
CDR3aa: CASSFTDQSSYNEQFF
CDR3nt: TGTGCCAGCAGCTTCACGGACCAGAGCTCCTACAATGAGCAGTTCTTC

v_gene: TRBV11-2
j_gene: TRBJ2-5
abundance: once
d_gene: NA
CDR3aa: CASSLGSGQETQYF
CDR3nt: TGTGCCAGCAGCTTAGGTTCGGGCCAAGAGACCCAGTACTTC

v_gene: TRBV28
j_gene: TRBJ1-4
abundance: NA
d_gene: TRBD1
CDR3aa: CASRPGQGREKLFF
CDR3nt: TGTGCCAGCAGGCCGGGACAGGGGCGTGAAAAACTGTTTTTT

v_gene: TRBV6-5
j_gene: TRBJ1-2
abundance: NA
d_gene: TRBD1
CDR3aa: CASSSGRGRESYGYTF
CDR3nt: TGTGCCAGCAGTTCGGGCAGGGGGCGCGAAAGCTATGGCTACACCTTC

v_gene: TRBV5-6
j_gene: TRBJ2-7
abundance: NA
d_gene: NA
CDR3aa: CASSLVGAGAVYEQYF
CDR3nt: TGTGCCAGCAGCTTGGTAGGTGCAGGGGCCGTCTACGAGCAGTACTTC

v_gene: TRBV7-2
j_gene: TRBJ1-1
abundance: NA
d_gene: NA
CDR3aa: CASSFTYEGAEAFF
CDR3nt: TGTGCCAGCAGCTTCACTTACGAAGGAGCTGAAGCTTTCTTT

v_gene: TRBV5-1
j_gene: TRBJ1-1
abundance: NA
d_gene: NA
CDR3aa: CASSLEDIMNTEAFF
CDR3nt: TGCGCCAGCAGCTTGGAGGATATCATGAACACTGAAGCTTTCTTT

v_gene: TRBV7-9
j_gene: TRBJ2-3
abundance: NA
d_gene: TRBD1
CDR3aa: CASSLATGTGTDTQYF
CDR3nt: TGTGCCAGCAGCTTAGCGACCGGGACAGGGACAGATACGCAGTATTTT

v_gene: TRBV12-1
j_gene: TRBJ2-7
abundance: NA
d_gene: NA
CDR3aa: CASSFQEIAYEQYF
CDR3nt: TGTGCCAGCAGCTTTCAGGAGATCGCCTACGAGCAGTACTTC

v_gene: TRBV6-1
j_gene: TRBJ2-1
abundance: NA
d_gene: TRBD2
CDR3aa: CASRTGGNEQFF
CDR3nt: TGTGCCAGCAGGACGGGGGGGAATGAGCAGTTCTTC

v_gene: TRBV19
j_gene: TRBJ2-3
abundance: NA
d_gene: NA
CDR3aa: CASSIGGVDVDTQYF
CDR3nt: TGTGCCAGTAGTATAGGAGGGGTCGATGTCGATACGCAGTATTTT

v_gene: TRBV19
j_gene: TRBJ2-7
abundance: NA
d_gene: NA
CDR3aa: CASSNRGYEQYF
CDR3nt: TGTGCCAGTAGTAACCGCGGTTACGAGCAGTACTTC

v_gene: TRBV5-5
j_gene: TRBJ1-6
abundance: NA
d_gene: TRBD1
CDR3aa: CASSGERTGGSPLHF
CDR3nt: TGTGCCAGCAGTGGGGAACGGACAGGGGGATCACCCCTCCACTTT

v_gene: TRBV6-5
j_gene: TRBJ1-2
abundance: NA
d_gene: NA
CDR3aa: CASSYTPFSNYGYTF
CDR3nt: TGTGCCAGCAGTTACACGCCGTTTTCTAACTATGGCTACACCTTC

v_gene: TRBV7-7
j_gene: TRBJ2-7
abundance: few
d_gene: NA
CDR3aa: CASSLAKGGTYEQYF
CDR3nt: TGTGCCAGCAGCTTAGCGAAAGGGGGTACCTACGAGCAGTACTTC

v_gene: TRBV29-1
j_gene: TRBJ1-1
abundance: NA
d_gene: TRBD1
CDR3aa: CSETPQTGVNTEAFF
CDR3nt: TGCAGCGAAACACCTCAGACAGGGGTGAACACTGAAGCTTTCTTT